These 8 T cell receptor beta chains originate from one sample sequenced in a study of T-cell reconstitution after alpha-beta-depleted transplantation in children. The authors prepared the TCRbeta library with unique molecular identifiers. Each CDR3 protein is one row after TCRdb ran MiXCR on the PCR reads. The sample consists of some 530,000 distinct CDR3 sequences, about 12% of them appearing once. This sample comprised PBMCs from the stem cell graft donor, obtained from the stem cell graft. These receptors originate from a human donor who donated a stem cell graft to a child with combined immunodeficiency.

This clonotype has ten or more counts. The rearrangement uses TRBV27 and TRBJ2-1; D is perhaps TRBD2 (7 bases). Deletions cut 2 bases from V and 0 bases from J, with 8 bases between. Germline CDR1 reads MNHEY; CDR2 reads SMNVEV (reference sequence). The CDR3 length is 15 residues. The CDR3: CASSLAGASYNEQFF. The CDR3, as DNA: TGTGCCAGCAGTTTAGCGGGGGCCTCCTACAATGAGCAGTTCTTC.

This clonotype was detected many times. The rearrangement links TRBV12-3 or TRBV12-4 to TRBJ2-3, with D hard to call. V was trimmed by 5 bases and J by 0 bases, leaving 6 bases between them. CDR3 length: 13 amino acids. This CDR3 is CASSAPSTDTQYF. Here the CDR3 DNA reads TGTGCCAGCAGTGCCCCTAGCACAGATACGCAGTATTTT.

The chain couples TRBV7-2 to TRBJ1-4; TRBD1 matches 7 bases. This CDR3 is 15 amino acids long. In germline, CDR1 is SGHTA, CDR2 FQGNSA. J was trimmed by 8 bases and V by 6 bases; bases with no gene match: 12. CDR3 sequence reads: CASSVNPGQKEKLFF. The CDR3 bases are TGTGCCAGCAGTGTTAACCCGGGACAGAAAGAAAAACTGTTTTTT.

This clonotype has just a few counts. The chain carries TRBV20-1 and TRBJ2-7; D not certain. This CDR3 has 15 amino acids. Between the trimmed V and J ends, which lost 2 bases and 2 bases, there was a span of 16 bases. Per germline, CDR1 DFQATT and CDR2 SNEGSKA (reference sequence). CDR3 bases: TGCAGTGCTAGACCACTCAACTGGGTCCCCTACGAGCAGTACTTC. This codes for CSARPLNWVPYEQYF.

This chain connects TRBV12-3 or TRBV12-4 to TRBJ2-3; D may be TRBD1 or TRBD2 (5 bases each). The germline V and J ends were trimmed by 5 bases and 1 base, with 13 bases remaining between them. The CDR3 contains 15 residues. The CDR3 region has the DNA TGTGCCAGCAGTCCCCCGAGGGGAGGCACAGATACGCAGTATTTT. Encoded protein: CASSPPRGGTDTQYF.

There are a few counts of this clonotype. The V gene is TRBV7-2, the J gene TRBJ2-1, with D perhaps TRBD2 (6 bases). V lost 1 base and J lost 12, with 13 bases in between. Looked up from germline, CDR1 is SGHTA and CDR2 is FQGNSA. The CDR3 is made up of 13 amino acids. The DNA for the CDR3 is TGTGCCAGCAGCTTAGGGGGTCGGCGGGGGCAGTTCTTC. It specifies CASSLGGRRGQFF.

The rearrangement uses TRBV12-3 or TRBV12-4 and TRBJ2-3, with 10 bases aligning to TRBD2. The CDR3 runs 14 residues. V lost 6 bases, J lost 4 bases, and 4 bases stayed unmatched. The CDR3 bases are TGTGCCAGCAGAGCTAGCGGGGGCCCAGATACGCAGTATTTT. Residues: CASRASGGPDTQYF.

This clonotype was counted at least ten times. The chain couples TRBV5-5 to TRBJ2-7; 10 nucleotides align to TRBD1. CDR1 and CDR2 (germline): SGHKS, YYEKEE (reference sequence). V shed 3 bases and J 3 bases; nucleotides not matched to a gene: 9. This CDR3 is 16 amino acids long. The CDR3 nucleotides read TGTGCCAGCAGCTCACACGCCGGGACAGGGGACTACGAGCAGTACTTC. Translation: CASSSHAGTGDYEQYF.